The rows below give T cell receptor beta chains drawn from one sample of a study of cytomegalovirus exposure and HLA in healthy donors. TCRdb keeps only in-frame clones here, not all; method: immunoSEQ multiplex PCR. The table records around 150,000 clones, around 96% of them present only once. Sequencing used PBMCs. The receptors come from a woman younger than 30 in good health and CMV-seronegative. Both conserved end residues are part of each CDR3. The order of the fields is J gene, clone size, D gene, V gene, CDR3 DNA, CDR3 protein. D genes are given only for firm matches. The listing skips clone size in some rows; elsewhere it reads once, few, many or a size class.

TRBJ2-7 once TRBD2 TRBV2 TGTGCCAGCAGTGTTGCGGGGGGGCGAGGAGAGCAGTACTTC CASSVAGGRGEQYF
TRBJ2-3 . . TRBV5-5 TGTGCCAGCAGCTTGGCAACGACAGGTATGGACACAGATACGCAGTATTTT CASSLATTGMDTDTQYF
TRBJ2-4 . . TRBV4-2 TGTGCCAGCAGCCAAGATTTGGTCTACGGAGCCAAAAACATTCAGTACTTC CASSQDLVYGAKNIQYF
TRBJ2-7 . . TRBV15 TGTGCCACCAGCAGAGGAGGGTCCTACGAGCAGTACTTC CATSRGGSYEQYF
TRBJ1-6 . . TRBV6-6 TGTGCCAGCAGCAACAGGGCTAGGGATTCACCCCTCCACTTT CASSNRARDSPLHF
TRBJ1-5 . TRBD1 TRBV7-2 TGTGCCAGCAGCTTAGGACAGGGGAATCGTCAGCCCCAGCATTTT CASSLGQGNRQPQHF
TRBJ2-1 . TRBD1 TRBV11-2 TGTGCCAGCAGCTCCATTGCGGGACAGGGGAATGAGCAGTTCTTC CASSSIAGQGNEQFF
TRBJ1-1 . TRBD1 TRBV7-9 TGTGCCAGCAGCAACCAGGGGGCGAAGGATGAAGCTTTCTTT CASSNQGAKDEAFF
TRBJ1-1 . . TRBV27 TGTGCCAGCAGTCCCTCGAAACCAGGGTCGAACACTGAAGCTTTCTTT CASSPSKPGSNTEAFF
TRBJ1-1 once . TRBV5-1 TGCGCCAGCAGCTTGGGACAAATCCACAGGAACACTGAAGCTTTCTTT CASSLGQIHRNTEAFF
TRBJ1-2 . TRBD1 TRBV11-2 TGTGCCAGCAGCTTAGTCGCAGGGGGAAGCTACACCTTC CASSLVAGGSYTF
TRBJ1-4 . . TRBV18 TGTGCCAGCTCACCTAGGGGTAGCGAAAAACTGTTTTTT CASSPRGSEKLFF
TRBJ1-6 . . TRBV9 TGTGCCAGCAGCGTAGCTACAAGGCCCAAAAGGGGCTCACCCCTCCACTTT CASSVATRPKRGSPLHF
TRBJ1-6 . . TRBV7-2 TGTGCCAGCAGCACGGGGAGCTCCTATAATTCACCCCTCCACTTT CASSTGSSYNSPLHF
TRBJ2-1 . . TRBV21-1 TGTGCCAGCACCACAAGAGAGGGGACAGGGGGCAATGAGCAGTTCTTC CASTTREGTGGNEQFF
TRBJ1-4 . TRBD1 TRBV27 TGTGCCACCTTGACAGGGACTAATGAAAAACTGTTTTTT CATLTGTNEKLFF
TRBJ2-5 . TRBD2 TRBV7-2 TGTGCCAGCAGCTTAACGCGGGGGGCACAAGAGACCCAGTACTTC CASSLTRGAQETQYF
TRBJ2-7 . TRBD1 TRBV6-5 TGTGCCAGCAGAGGGACAGTTAGCTACGAGCAGTACTTC CASRGTVSYEQYF
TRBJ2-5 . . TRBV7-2 TGTGCCAGCAGCTTAACACGGAGGGTATCCCAAGAGACCCAGTACTTC CASSLTRRVSQETQYF
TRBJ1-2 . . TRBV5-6 TGTGCCAGCAGCCCCCGGGATCGGGCTCCCTATGGCTACACCTTC CASSPRDRAPYGYTF
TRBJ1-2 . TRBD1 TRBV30 TGTGCCTGGAGCCAAAGCTCGGGACAGGCCTATGGCTACACCTTC CAWSQSSGQAYGYTF
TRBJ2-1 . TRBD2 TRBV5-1 TGCGCCAGCAGCCCGGCTTTGGGACTAGCTGTCTATGAGCAGTTCTTC CASSPALGLAVYEQFF
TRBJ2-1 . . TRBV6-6 TGTGCCAGCAGCCACCCTCAGACAAATGAGCAGTTCTTC CASSHPQTNEQFF
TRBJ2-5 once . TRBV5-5 TGTGCCAGCAGCTTGGGGCGTGGGCAGGGGCGAGAGACCCAGTACTTC CASSLGRGQGRETQYF
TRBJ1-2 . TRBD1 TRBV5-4 TGTGCCAGCAGCTTGGTCGGACAGGGGGTTGGCGGCTACACCTTC CASSLVGQGVGGYTF
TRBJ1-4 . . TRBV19 TGTGCCAGTACCTCGGGGGACCGAGAAAAACTGTTTTTT CASTSGDREKLFF
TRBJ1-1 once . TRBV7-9 TGTGCCAGCAGCCAGCTGGACTGGGAAAGGAACACTGAAGCTTTCTTT CASSQLDWERNTEAFF
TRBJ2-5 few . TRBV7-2 TGTGCCAGCAGTCTGACTAGTTTGGAGACCCAGTACTTC CASSLTSLETQYF
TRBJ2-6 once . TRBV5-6 TGTGCCAGCAGCTTCCTGGGGACACCTCATTCTGGGGCCAACGTCCTGACTTTC CASSFLGTPHSGANVLTF
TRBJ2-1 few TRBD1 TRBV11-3 TGTGCCAGCAGCTTGAGAGGGACAGGGGGCAATGAGCAGTTCTTC CASSLRGTGGNEQFF